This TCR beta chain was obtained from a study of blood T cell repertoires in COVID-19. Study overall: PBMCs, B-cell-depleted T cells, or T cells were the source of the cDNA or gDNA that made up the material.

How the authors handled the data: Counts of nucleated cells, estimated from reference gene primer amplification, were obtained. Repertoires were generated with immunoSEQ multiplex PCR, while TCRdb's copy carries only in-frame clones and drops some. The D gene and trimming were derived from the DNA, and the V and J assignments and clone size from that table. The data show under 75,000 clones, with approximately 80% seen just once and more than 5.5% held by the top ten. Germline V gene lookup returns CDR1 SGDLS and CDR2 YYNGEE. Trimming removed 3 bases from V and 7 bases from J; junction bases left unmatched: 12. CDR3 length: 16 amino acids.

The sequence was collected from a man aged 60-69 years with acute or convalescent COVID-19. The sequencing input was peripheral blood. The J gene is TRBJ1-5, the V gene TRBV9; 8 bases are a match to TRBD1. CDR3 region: CASSAHRGWAKQPQHF. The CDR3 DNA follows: TGTGCCAGCAGCGCCCACAGGGGGTGGGCAAAGCAGCCCCAGCATTTT.